This T cell receptor (beta chain) is drawn from a study of blood T cell repertoires in COVID-19. At the level of the study: Donors in the United States, Italy and Spain gave samples during acute or convalescent COVID-19. Sources were T cells, B-cell-depleted T cells, or PBMCs; the material itself was cDNA or gDNA.

As processed by the authors: Quantification of nucleated cells was approximated via reference gene primer amplification. The assay was immunoSEQ multiplex PCR, and TCRdb's table has in-frame clones only and misses some. The V and J calls and clone size were taken over from that table, and D and trimming were inferred from the DNA. The sample records about 300,000 clones, 88% being singletons. Per germline, CDR1 SGHRS and CDR2 YFSETQ. This CDR3 has 15 amino acids. V lost 4 bases to trimming and J lost 5 bases, with 16 bases between them. The chain couples TRBV5-1 to TRBJ2-1; TRBD2 is a possible D gene (6 bases). Sequencing was carried out using peripheral blood. The clonotype originates from a young man with active or convalescent COVID-19. This chain's CDR3 is CASSPEGRPDNEQFF. As DNA, the CDR3 is TGCGCCAGCAGCCCGGAGGGACGTCCTGACAATGAGCAGTTCTTC.